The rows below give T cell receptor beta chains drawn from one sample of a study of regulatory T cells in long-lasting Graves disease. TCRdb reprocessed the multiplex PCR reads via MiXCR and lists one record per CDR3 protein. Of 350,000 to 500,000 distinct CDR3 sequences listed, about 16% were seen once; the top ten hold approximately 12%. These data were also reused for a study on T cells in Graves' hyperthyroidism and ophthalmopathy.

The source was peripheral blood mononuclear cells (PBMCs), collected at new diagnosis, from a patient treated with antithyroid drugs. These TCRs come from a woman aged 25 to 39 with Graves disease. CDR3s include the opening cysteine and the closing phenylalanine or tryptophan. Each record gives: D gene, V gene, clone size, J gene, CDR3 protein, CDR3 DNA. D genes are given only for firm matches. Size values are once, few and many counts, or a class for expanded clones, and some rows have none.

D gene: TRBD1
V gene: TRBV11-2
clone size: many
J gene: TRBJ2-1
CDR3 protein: CASSTGTGRTYNEQFF
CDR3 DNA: TGTGCCAGCAGCACTGGGACAGGTAGAACCTACAATGAGCAGTTCTTC

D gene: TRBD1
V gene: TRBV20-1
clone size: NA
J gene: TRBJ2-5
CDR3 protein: CSARRGETQYF
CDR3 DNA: TGCAGTGCCCGCAGGGGGGAGACCCAGTACTTC

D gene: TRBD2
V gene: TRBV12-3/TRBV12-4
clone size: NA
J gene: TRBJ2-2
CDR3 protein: CASSPASGIIGELFF
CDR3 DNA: TGTGCCAGCAGTCCGGCGAGCGGGATTATCGGGGAGCTGTTTTTT

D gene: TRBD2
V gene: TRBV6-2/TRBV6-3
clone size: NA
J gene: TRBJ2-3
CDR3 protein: CASSLRGTSGYTDTQYF
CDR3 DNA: TGTGCCAGCAGCCTACGGGGGACTAGCGGATATACAGATACGCAGTATTTT

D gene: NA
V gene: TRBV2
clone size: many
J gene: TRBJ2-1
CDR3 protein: CASSEGGGSYNEQFF
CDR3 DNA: TGTGCCAGCAGTGAAGGAGGTGGTTCCTACAATGAGCAGTTCTTC

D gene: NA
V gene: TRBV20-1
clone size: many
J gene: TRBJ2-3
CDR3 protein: CSARSLGSTDTQYF
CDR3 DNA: TGCAGTGCTAGGAGTCTGGGGTCCACGGATACGCAGTATTTT

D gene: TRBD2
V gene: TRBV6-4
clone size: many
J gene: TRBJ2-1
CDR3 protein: CASSGLAGGHEQFF
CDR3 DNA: TGTGCCAGCAGCGGACTAGCGGGAGGCCATGAGCAGTTCTTC

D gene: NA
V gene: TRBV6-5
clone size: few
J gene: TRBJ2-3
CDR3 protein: CASSYSWGADTQYF
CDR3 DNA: TGTGCCAGCAGTTACTCATGGGGGGCAGATACGCAGTATTTT

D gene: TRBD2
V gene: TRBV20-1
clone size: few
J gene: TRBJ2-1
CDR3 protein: CSAMGLAGVHNEQFF
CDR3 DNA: TGCAGTGCTATGGGACTAGCGGGAGTCCACAATGAGCAGTTCTTC

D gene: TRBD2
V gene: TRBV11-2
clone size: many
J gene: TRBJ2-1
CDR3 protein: CASSLDLGERENNEQFF
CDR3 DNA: TGTGCCAGCAGCTTAGATCTAGGCGAGCGGGAGAACAATGAGCAGTTCTTC

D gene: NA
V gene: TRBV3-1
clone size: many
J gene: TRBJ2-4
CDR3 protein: CASSQVPGGINIQYF
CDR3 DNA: TGTGCCAGCAGCCAAGTACCGGGCGGAATAAACATTCAGTACTTC

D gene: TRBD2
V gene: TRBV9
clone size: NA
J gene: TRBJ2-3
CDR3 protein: CASSVATSGYTDTQYF
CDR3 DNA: TGTGCCAGCAGCGTAGCAACTAGCGGGTACACAGATACGCAGTATTTT

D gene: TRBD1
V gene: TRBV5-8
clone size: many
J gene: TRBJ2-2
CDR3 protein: CASSSDRERPGELFF
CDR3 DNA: TGTGCCAGCAGCTCGGACAGGGAACGTCCCGGGGAGCTGTTTTTT

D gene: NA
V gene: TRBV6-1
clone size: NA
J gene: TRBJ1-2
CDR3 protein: CASSEGRGPYGYTF
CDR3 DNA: TGTGCCAGCAGTGAGGGCAGGGGACCGTATGGCTACACCTTC

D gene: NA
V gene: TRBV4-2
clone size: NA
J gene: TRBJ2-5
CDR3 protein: CASSQELSQETQYF
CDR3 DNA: TGTGCCAGCAGCCAAGAGCTCAGCCAAGAGACCCAGTACTTC

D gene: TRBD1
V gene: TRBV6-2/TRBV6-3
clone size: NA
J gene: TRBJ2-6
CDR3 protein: CASISGGAGANVLTF
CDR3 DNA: TGTGCCAGCATATCAGGGGGCGCTGGGGCCAACGTCCTGACTTTC

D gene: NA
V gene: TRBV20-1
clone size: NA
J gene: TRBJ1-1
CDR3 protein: CSYRVDPSTLEAFF
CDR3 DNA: TGCAGTTACCGGGTAGATCCCAGCACTCTGGAAGCTTTCTTT

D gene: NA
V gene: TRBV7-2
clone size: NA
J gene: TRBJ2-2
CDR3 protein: CASSLGKGGTTGELFF
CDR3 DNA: TGTGCCAGCAGCTTGGGGAAAGGGGGGACCACCGGGGAGCTGTTTTTT

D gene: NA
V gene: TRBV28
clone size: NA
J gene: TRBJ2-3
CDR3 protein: CASRLRTSDGSSRDTQYF
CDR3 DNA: TGTGCCAGCAGGCTGAGGACCTCTGACGGGAGTTCGCGAGATACGCAGTATTTT

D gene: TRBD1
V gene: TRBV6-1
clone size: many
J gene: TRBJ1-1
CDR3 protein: CASSINRGMSWAFF
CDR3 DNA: TGTGCCAGCAGTATCAACAGGGGGATGAGTTGGGCTTTCTTT

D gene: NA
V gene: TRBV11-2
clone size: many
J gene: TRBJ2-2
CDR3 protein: CASSKAFTGELFF
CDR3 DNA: TGTGCCAGCAGCAAAGCCTTCACCGGGGAGCTGTTTTTT

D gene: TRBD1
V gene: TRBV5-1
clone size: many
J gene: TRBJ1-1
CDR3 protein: CASSLGQGRGAFF
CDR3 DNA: TGCGCCAGCAGCTTGGGACAGGGTAGGGGAGCTTTCTTT

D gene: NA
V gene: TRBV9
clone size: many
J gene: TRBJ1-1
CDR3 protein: CASSVGGRAAEAFF
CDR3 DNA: TGTGCCAGCAGCGTAGGAGGCAGGGCCGCTGAAGCTTTCTTT

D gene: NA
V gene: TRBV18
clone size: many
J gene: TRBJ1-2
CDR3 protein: CASSPMRTDYGYTF
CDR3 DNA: TGTGCCAGCTCACCTATGCGGACAGACTATGGCTACACCTTC

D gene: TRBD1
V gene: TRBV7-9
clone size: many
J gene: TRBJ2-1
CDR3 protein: CASSTPGTGANSSSYNEQFF
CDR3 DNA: TGTGCCAGCAGTACTCCCGGGACAGGGGCAAATAGCAGCTCCTACAATGAGCAGTTCTTC

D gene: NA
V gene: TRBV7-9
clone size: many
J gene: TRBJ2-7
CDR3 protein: CASSLAESYEQYF
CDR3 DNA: TGTGCCAGCAGCTTGGCCGAGTCCTACGAGCAGTACTTC

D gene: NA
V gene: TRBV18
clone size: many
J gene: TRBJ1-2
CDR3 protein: CASSPRSSSYGYTF
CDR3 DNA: TGTGCCAGCTCACCAAGGAGCTCCAGCTATGGCTACACCTTC

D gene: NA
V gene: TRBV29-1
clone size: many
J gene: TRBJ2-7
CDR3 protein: CSAGEPNYEQYF
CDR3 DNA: TGCAGCGCTGGTGAGCCGAACTACGAGCAGTACTTC

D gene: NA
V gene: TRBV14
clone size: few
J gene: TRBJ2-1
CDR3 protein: CASSQSQNNEQFF
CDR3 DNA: TGTGCCAGCAGCCAAAGCCAGAACAATGAGCAGTTCTTC

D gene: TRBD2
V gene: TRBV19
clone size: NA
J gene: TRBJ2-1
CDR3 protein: CASSHGGAGNYNEQFF
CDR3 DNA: TGTGCCAGTAGCCACGGGGGGGCGGGAAACTACAATGAGCAGTTCTTC

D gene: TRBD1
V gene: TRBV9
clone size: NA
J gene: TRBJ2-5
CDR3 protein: CASSVGNRGQETQYF
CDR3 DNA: TGTGCCAGCAGCGTGGGGAACAGGGGGCAAGAGACCCAGTACTTC

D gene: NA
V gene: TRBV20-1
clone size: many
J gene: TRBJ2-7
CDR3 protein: CSARRGLLIRQYF
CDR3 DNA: TGCAGTGCTAGAAGAGGGCTACTGATCAGGCAGTACTTC

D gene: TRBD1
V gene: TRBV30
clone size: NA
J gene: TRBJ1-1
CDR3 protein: CAWSVVRTGRDTEAFF
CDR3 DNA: TGTGCCTGGAGTGTAGTTAGGACAGGGAGGGACACTGAAGCTTTCTTT

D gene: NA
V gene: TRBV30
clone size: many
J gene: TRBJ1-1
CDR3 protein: CACNNRVNTEAFF
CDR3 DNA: TGTGCCTGCAATAATCGGGTGAACACTGAAGCTTTCTTT

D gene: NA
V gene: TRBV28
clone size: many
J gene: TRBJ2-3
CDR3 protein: CASSLEGDTQYF
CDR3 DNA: TGTGCCAGCAGTTTGGAAGGGGATACGCAGTATTTT

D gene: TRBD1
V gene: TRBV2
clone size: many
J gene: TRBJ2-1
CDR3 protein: CASSEDRGSYNEQFF
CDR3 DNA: TGTGCCAGCAGTGAGGACAGGGGCAGCTACAATGAGCAGTTCTTC

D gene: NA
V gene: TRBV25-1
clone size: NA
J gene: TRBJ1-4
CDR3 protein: CASSDSAGINEKLFF
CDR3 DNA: TGTGCCAGCAGTGACTCCGCAGGAATTAATGAAAAACTGTTTTTT

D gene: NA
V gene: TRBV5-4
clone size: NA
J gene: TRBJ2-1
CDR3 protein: CASSSAGPSYNEQFF
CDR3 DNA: TGTGCCAGCAGCTCGGCGGGGCCCTCCTACAATGAGCAGTTCTTC

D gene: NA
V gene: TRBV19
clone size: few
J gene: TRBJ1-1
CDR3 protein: CASSISGVDTEAFF
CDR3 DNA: TGTGCCAGTAGTATATCAGGGGTCGACACTGAAGCTTTCTTT

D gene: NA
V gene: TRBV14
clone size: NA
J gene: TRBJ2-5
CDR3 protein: CASSQGFSTKRTQYF
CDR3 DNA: TGTGCCAGCAGCCAAGGTTTTTCGACTAAGAGAACCCAGTACTTC

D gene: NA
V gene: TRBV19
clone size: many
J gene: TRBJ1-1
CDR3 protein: CASSIGGRSTEAFF
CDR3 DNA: TGTGCCAGTAGTATTGGGGGCAGAAGCACTGAAGCTTTCTTT

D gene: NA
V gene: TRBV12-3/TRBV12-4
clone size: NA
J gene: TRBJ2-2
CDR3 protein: CASSFRAEGELFF
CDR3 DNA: TGTGCCAGCAGTTTTAGGGCGGAAGGGGAGCTGTTTTTT

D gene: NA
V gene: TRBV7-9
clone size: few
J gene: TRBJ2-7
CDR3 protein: CASSLGSGYEQYF
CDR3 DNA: TGTGCCAGCAGCTTGGGTTCGGGCTACGAGCAGTACTTC

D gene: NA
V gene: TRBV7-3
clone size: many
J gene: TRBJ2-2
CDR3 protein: CASSLVTGELFF
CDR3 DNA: TGTGCCAGCAGTTTGGTTACCGGGGAGCTGTTTTTT

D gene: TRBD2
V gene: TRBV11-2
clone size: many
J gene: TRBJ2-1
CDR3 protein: CASSLGGTSSYNEQFF
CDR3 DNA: TGTGCCAGCAGCTTGGGGGGGACTAGCTCCTACAATGAGCAGTTCTTC

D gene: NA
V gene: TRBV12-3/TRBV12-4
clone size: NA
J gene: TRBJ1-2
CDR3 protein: CASSHSYGYTF
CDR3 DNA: TGTGCCAGCAGTCACTCCTATGGCTACACCTTC

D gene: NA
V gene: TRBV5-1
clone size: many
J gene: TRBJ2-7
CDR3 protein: CASSLAGEDGYEQYF
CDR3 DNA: TGCGCCAGCAGCTTGGCGGGGGAGGATGGCTACGAGCAGTACTTC